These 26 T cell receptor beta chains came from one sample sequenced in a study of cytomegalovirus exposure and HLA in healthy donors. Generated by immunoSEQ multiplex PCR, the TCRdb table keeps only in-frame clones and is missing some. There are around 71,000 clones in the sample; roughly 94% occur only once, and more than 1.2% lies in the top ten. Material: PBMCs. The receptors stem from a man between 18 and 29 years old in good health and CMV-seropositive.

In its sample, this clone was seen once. In DNA, the CDR3 is TGTGCCACCAGCAGAGATGACAGGGATTTTGAAAAACTGTTTTTT. Translated: CATSRDDRDFEKLFF. The V and J genes are TRBV15 and TRBJ1-4; TRBD1 matches at 7 bases. Germline-derived CDR1 and CDR2 are LNHNV and YYDKDF (reference sequence). The CDR3 is made up of 15 amino acids. After removal of 0 bases from V and 7 bases from J, the junction contained 5 bases not matched to a gene.

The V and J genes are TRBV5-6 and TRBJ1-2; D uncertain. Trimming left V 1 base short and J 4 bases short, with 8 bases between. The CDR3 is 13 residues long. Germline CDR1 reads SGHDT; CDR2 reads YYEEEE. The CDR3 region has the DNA TGTGCCAGCAGCTTGCTGTCTCTCTATGGCTACACCTTC. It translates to CASSLLSLYGYTF.

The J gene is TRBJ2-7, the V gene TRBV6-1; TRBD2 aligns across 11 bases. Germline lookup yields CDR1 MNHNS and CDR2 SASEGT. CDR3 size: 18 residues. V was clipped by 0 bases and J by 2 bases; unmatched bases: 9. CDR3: CASSEALRLAGIPYEQYF. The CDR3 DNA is TGTGCCAGCAGTGAAGCCTTGAGACTAGCGGGGATACCCTACGAGCAGTACTTC.

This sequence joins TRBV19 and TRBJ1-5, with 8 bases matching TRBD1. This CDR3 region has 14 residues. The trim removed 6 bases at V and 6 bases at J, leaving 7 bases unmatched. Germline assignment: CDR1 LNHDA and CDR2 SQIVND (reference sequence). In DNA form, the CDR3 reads TGTGCCAGTAGGGGAGACAGGGGTGGTCAGCCCCAGCATTTT. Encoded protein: CASRGDRGGQPQHF.

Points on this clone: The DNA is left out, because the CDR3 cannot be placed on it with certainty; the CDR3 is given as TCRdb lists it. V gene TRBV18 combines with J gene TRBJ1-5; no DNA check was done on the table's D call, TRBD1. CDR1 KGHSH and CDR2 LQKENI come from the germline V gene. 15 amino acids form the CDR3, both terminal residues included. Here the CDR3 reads CASSPNPPPDSPSIF.

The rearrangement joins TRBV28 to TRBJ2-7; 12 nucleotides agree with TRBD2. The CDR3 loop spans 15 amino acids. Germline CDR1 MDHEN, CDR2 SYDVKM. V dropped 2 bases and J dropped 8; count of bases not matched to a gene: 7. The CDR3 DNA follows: TGTGCCAGCAGTTTAGTGAGACTAGCGGGAGAAAAGCAGTACTTC. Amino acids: CASSLVRLAGEKQYF.

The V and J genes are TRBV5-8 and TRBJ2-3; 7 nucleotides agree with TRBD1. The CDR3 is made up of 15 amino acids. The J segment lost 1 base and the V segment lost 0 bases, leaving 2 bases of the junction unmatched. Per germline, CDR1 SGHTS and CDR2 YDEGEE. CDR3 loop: CASSLVQGGTDTQYF. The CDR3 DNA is TGTGCCAGCAGCTTGGTGCAGGGGGGCACAGATACGCAGTATTTT.

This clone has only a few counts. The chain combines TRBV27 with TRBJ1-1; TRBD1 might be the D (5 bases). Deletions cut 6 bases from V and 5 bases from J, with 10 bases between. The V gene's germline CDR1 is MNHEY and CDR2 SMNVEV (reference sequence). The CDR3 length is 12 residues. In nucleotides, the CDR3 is TGTGCCAGCAGCGGGGGGGGGACTGAAGCTTTCTTT. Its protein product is CASSGGGTEAFF.

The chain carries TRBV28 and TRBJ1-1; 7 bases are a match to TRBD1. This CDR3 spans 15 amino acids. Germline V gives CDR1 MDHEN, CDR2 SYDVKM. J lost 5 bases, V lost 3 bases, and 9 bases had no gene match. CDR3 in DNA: TGTGCCAGCAGTTTGGAAGGGGGCGGGGGGACTGAAGCTTTCTTT. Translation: CASSLEGGGGTEAFF.

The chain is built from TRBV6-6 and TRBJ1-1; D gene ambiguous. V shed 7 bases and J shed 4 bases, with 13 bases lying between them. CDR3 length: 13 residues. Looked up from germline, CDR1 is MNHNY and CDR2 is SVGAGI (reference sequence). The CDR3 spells CASNKGRGTEAFF. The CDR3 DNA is TGTGCCAGCAACAAAGGACGGGGCACTGAAGCTTTCTTT.

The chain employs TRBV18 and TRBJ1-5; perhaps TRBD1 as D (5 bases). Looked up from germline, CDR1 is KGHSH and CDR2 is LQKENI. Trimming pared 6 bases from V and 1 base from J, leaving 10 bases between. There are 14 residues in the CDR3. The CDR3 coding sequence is TGTGCCAGCTCTCGCGGACAAAGCAATCAGCCCCAGCATTTT. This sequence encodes CASSRGQSNQPQHF.

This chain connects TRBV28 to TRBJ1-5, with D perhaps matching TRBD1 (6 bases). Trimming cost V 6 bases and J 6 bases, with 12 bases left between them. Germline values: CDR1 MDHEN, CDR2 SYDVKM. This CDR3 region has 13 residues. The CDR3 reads CASRSTGIQPQHF. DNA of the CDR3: TGTGCCAGCAGGTCGACAGGCATTCAGCCCCAGCATTTT.

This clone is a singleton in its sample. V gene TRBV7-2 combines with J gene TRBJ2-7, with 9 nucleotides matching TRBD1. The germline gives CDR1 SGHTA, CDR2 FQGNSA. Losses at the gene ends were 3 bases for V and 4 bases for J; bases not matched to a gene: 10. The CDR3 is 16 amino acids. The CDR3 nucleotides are TGTGCCAGCAGCTTGGAGTACGGGACAGGGAGGTACGAGCAGTACTTC. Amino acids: CASSLEYGTGRYEQYF.

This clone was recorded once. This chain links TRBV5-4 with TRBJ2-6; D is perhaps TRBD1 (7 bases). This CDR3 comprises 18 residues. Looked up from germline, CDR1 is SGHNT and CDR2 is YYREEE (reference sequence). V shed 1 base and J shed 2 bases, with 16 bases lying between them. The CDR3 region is CASSLPGRGATGANVLTF. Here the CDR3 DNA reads TGTGCCAGCAGCTTGCCGGGCAGGGGGGCTACTGGGGCCAACGTCCTGACTTTC.

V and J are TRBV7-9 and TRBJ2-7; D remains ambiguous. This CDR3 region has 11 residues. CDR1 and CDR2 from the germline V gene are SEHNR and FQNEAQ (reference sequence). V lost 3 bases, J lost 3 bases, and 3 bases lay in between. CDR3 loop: CASSLSYEQYF. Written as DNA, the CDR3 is TGTGCCAGCAGCTTGAGCTACGAGCAGTACTTC.

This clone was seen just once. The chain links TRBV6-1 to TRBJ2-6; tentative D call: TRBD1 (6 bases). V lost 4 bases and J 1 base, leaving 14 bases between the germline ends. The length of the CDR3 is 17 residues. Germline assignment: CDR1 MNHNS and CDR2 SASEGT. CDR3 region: CASSGTEPMSGANVLTF. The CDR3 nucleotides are TGTGCCAGCAGTGGGACAGAGCCGATGTCTGGGGCCAACGTCCTGACTTTC.

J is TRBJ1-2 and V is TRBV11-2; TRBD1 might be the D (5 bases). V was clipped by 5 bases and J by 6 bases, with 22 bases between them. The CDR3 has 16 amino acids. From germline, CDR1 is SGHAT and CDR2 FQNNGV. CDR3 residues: CASSRLQEHLTHGYTF. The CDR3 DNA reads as TGTGCCAGCAGCCGGCTACAGGAACACCTAACTCATGGCTACACCTTC.

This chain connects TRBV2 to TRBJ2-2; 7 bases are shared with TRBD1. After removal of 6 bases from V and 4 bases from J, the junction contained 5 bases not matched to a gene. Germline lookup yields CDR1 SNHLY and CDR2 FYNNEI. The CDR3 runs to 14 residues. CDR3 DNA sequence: TGTGCCAGCAGGATACAGGGGCCCACCGGGGAGCTGTTTTTT. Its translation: CASRIQGPTGELFF.

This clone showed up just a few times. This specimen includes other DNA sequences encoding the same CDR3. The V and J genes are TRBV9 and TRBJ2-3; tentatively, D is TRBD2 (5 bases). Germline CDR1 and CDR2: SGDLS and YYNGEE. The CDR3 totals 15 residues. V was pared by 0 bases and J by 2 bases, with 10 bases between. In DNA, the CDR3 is TGTGCCAGCAGCGTAGAGGGAGCGGTCACAGATACGCAGTATTTT. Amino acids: CASSVEGAVTDTQYF.

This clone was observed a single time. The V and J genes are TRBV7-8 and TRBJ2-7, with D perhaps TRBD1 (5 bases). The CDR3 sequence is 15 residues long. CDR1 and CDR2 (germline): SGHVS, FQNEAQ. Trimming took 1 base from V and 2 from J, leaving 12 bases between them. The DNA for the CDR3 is TGTGCCAGCAGCTTAGTAAGGGGCAGCGCCTACGAGCAGTACTTC. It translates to CASSLVRGSAYEQYF.

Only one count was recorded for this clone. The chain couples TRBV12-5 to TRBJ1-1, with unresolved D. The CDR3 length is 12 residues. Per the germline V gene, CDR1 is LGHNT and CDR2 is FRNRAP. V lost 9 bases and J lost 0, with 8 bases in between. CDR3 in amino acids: CASAPVNTEAFF. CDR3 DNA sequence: TGTGCTAGCGCCCCGGTGAACACTGAAGCTTTCTTT.

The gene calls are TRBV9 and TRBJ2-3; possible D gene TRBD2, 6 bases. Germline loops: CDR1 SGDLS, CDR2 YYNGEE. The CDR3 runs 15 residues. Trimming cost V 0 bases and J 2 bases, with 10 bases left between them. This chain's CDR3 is CASSVESGLTDTQYF. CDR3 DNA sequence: TGTGCCAGCAGCGTAGAATCGGGACTCACAGATACGCAGTATTTT.

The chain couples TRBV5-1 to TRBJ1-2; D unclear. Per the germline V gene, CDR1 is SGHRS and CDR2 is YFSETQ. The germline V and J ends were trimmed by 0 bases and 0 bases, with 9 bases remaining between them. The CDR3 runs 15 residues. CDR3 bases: TGCGCCAGCAGCTTGGCTGCGGGGTCTAACTATGGCTACACCTTC. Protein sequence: CASSLAAGSNYGYTF. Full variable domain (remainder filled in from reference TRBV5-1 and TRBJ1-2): KAGVTQTPRYLIKTRGQQVTLSCSPISGHRSVSWYQQTPGQGLQFLFEYFSETQRNKGNFPGRFSGRQFSNSRSEMNVSTLELGDSALYLCASSLAAGSNYGYTFGSGTRLTVV.

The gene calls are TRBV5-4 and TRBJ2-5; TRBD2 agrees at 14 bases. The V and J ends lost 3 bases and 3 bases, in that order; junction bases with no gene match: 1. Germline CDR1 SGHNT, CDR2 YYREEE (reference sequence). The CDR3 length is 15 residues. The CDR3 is CASSSGLAGEETQYF. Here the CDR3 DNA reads TGTGCCAGCAGCTCGGGACTAGCGGGAGAAGAGACCCAGTACTTC. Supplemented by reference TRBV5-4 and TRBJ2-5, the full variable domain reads ETGVTQSPTHLIKTRGQQVTLRCSSQSGHNTVSWYQQALGQGPQFIFQYYREEENGRGNFPPRFSGLQFPNYSSELNVNALELDDSALYLCASSSGLAGEETQYFGPGTRLLVL.

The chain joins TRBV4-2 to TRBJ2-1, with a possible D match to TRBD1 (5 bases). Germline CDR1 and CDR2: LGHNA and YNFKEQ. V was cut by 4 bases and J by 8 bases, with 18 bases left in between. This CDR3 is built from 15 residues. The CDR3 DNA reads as TGTGCCAGCAGCCCGCGCCCTCAGGGTGCGGATGAGCAGTTCTTC. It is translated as CASSPRPQGADEQFF.

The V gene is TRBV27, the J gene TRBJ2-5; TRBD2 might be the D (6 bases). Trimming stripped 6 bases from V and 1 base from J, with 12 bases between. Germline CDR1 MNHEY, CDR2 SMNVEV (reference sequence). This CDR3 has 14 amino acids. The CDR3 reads CASSVRDSQETQYF. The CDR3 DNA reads TGTGCCAGCAGCGTCCGGGACTCCCAAGAGACCCAGTACTTC.